These 28 T cell receptor beta chains share one sample of origin, sequenced in a study of T cell responses to AZD1222 COVID-19 vaccine. Clones were sequenced by immunoSEQ multiplex PCR, and TCRdb holds only the in-frame ones, with some missing. Of roughly 56,000 clones in the sample, about four fifths were seen once. This sample comprised peripheral blood, obtained 28 days after the second AZD1222 dose. These receptors came from an adult who received the AZD1222 COVID-19 vaccine.

The chain employs TRBV24-1 and TRBJ2-2, with 8 bases fitting TRBD2. The CDR3 loop spans 16 amino acids. In germline, CDR1 is KGHDR, CDR2 SFDVKD. J was trimmed by 6 bases and V by 5 bases; bases with no gene match: 10. The CDR3 bases are TGTGCCACCAGTGTCCCTGGTAGCGGGATCCCCGGGGAGCTGTTTTTT. This translates into CATSVPGSGIPGELFF.

The sample holds a few counts of this clone. The rearrangement uses TRBV3-1 (or the pseudogene TRBV3-2) and TRBJ2-1, with D unresolved. The CDR3 is 14 residues long. V shed 2 bases and J shed 2 bases, with 7 bases lying between them. The germline V gene has CDR1 LGHDT and CDR2 YNNKEL (reference sequence). The CDR3 spells CASSQYGPYNEQFF. CDR3 DNA: TGTGCCAGCAGCCAATACGGGCCCTACAATGAGCAGTTCTTC.

The chain carries TRBV2 and TRBJ2-7; 7 bases line up with TRBD2. The CDR3 contains 14 residues. Germline CDR1 and CDR2: SNHLY and FYNNEI. The V and J ends lost 2 bases and 2 bases, in that order; junction bases with no gene match: 3. CDR3 in amino acids: CASSERAGPYEQYF. Here the CDR3 DNA reads TGTGCCAGCAGTGAAAGAGCGGGACCCTACGAGCAGTACTTC.

This chain joins TRBV19 and TRBJ2-1; D might be TRBD2 (7 bases). Germline-derived CDR1 and CDR2 are LNHDA and SQIVND (reference sequence). The length of the CDR3 is 15 residues. Deletions cut 10 bases from V and 5 bases from J, with 21 bases between. The DNA of the CDR3 is TGTGCCACTTGGGGGGGCAGGGGCAATGACAATGAGCAGTTCTTC. Translating it yields CATWGGRGNDNEQFF. Looking up the rest from reference TRBV19 and TRBJ2-1 gives the full variable domain: DGGITQSPKYLFRKEGQNVTLSCEQNLNHDAMYWYRQDPGQGLRLIYYSQIVNDFQKGDIAEGYSVSREKKESFPLTVTSAQKNPTAFYLCATWGGRGNDNEQFFGPGTRLTVL.

J is TRBJ1-5 and V is TRBV4-2; D not certain. The germline gives CDR1 LGHNA, CDR2 YNFKEQ. V lost 2 bases to trimming and J lost 0 bases, with 2 bases between them. This CDR3 is 13 amino acids long. The CDR3 DNA follows: TGTGCCAGCAGCCAATATAGCAATCAGCCCCAGCATTTT. Its protein product is CASSQYSNQPQHF.

This rearrangement joins TRBV6-5 to TRBJ2-2, with D tentatively TRBD1 or TRBD2 (5 bases each). Between the trimmed V and J ends, which lost 2 bases and 4 bases, there was a span of 11 bases. Germline V gene data show CDR1 as MNHEY and CDR2 as SVGAGI. CDR3 size: 15 residues. CDR3 in DNA: TGTGCCAGCAGTTACCAGGGAGCGGCCACCGGGGAGCTGTTTTTT. Translating gives CASSYQGAATGELFF.

The chain recombines TRBV3-1 (or the pseudogene TRBV3-2) with TRBJ2-2; no definite D call. The length of the CDR3 is 12 residues. Trimming removed 1 base from V and 7 bases from J, with 4 bases in between. The germline V gene encodes CDR1 LGHDT and CDR2 YNNKEL (reference sequence). CDR3 amino acids: CASSQGNGELFF. CDR3 nucleotide sequence: TGTGCCAGCAGCCAAGGGAACGGGGAGCTGTTTTTT.

This chain uses TRBV7-2 with TRBJ2-3; TRBD2 matches 12 bases. Losses at the gene ends were 1 base for V and 4 bases for J; bases not matched to a gene: 0. This CDR3 comprises 15 residues. Germline CDR1 SGHTA, CDR2 FQGNSA. The CDR3 DNA reads as TGTGCCAGCAGCTTAGGGACTAGCGGGGCAGATACGCAGTATTTT. It translates to CASSLGTSGADTQYF. The full variable domain, in which reference TRBV7-2 and TRBJ2-3 provide the parts outside the CDR3, is GAGVSQSPSNKVTEKGKDVELRCDPISGHTALYWYRQSLGQGLEFLIYFQGNSAPDKSGLPSDRFSAERTGGSVSTLTIQRTQQEDSAVYLCASSLGTSGADTQYFGPGTRLTVL.

V usage is TRBV4-3 and J usage is TRBJ2-7, with D unclear. The CDR3 loop spans 14 amino acids. Germline CDR1 LGHNA, CDR2 YSLEER. V lost 2 bases, J lost 4 bases, and 12 bases lay in between. The CDR3 reads CASSQSTTSYEQYF. The CDR3 nucleotides read TGCGCCAGCAGCCAAAGCACTACCTCATACGAGCAGTACTTC.

The chain recombines TRBV5-1 with TRBJ2-7; 11 nucleotides line up with TRBD2. The CDR3 spans 18 residues. Unmatched junction bases numbered 10, after V lost 0 bases and J lost 2 bases. CDR1 is SGHRS and CDR2 is YFSETQ in the germline V gene. The CDR3 spells CASSLASTGLAGTYEQYF. The CDR3 DNA follows: TGCGCCAGCAGCTTGGCCTCTACAGGACTAGCGGGTACCTACGAGCAGTACTTC.

V gene TRBV19 combines with J gene TRBJ2-3; the D is unclear. V was cut by 1 base and J by 2 bases, with 7 bases left in between. The V gene's germline CDR1 is LNHDA and CDR2 SQIVND (reference sequence). The length of the CDR3 is 14 residues. The CDR3 spells CASSIGLDTDTQYF. DNA of the CDR3: TGTGCCAGTAGTATAGGTCTAGACACAGATACGCAGTATTTT.

This clone came up once. This chain joins TRBV6-5 and TRBJ2-7, with D perhaps TRBD2 (6 bases). The CDR3 has 13 amino acids. The germline gives CDR1 MNHEY, CDR2 SVGAGI. Between the trimmed V and J ends, which lost 6 bases and 6 bases, there was a span of 15 bases. DNA for the CDR3: TGTGCCAGCAGGGAGGGACTGCCGGGCGAGCAGTACTTC. Protein product: CASREGLPGEQYF.

The chain couples TRBV28 to TRBJ2-7, with unresolved D. CDR3 length: 16 residues. Germline CDR1 reads MDHEN; CDR2 reads SYDVKM. V lost 4 bases, J lost 0 bases, and 16 bases lay in between. The CDR3 DNA is TGTGCCAGCAGTTCCCACACTGGTAGGATCTCCTACGAGCAGTACTTC. Translation: CASSSHTGRISYEQYF.

The chain recombines TRBV23-1 with TRBJ1-1; the match to TRBD1 covers 8 bases. TRBV23-1 is assigned to the ORF class and has an uncertain function. The CDR3 is 15 residues long. Unmatched junction bases numbered 3, after V lost 2 bases and J lost 1 base. The CDR3 region is CASSQRDRGNTEAFF. As DNA, the CDR3 is TGCGCCAGCAGTCAACGCGACAGGGGGAACACTGAAGCTTTCTTT.

The DNA of the CDR3 is TGCGCCAGCAGCTTGATCCAGGGCGGGGATGCTTTCTTT. Translating it yields CASSLIQGGDAFF. V usage is TRBV5-1 and J usage is TRBJ1-1, with a possible D match to TRBD1 (5 bases). The V gene lost 1 base and the J gene lost 11 bases, with 15 bases spanning the gap. CDR3 length equals 13 residues. The germline gives CDR1 SGHRS, CDR2 YFSETQ.

The chain joins TRBV4-2 to TRBJ2-4, with 11 bases that match TRBD2. Germline CDR1 is LGHNA and CDR2 is YNFKEQ. The V gene end was trimmed by 4 bases and the J gene end by 0 bases; junction bases not matched to a gene: 5. This CDR3 has 17 residues. CDR3 coding DNA: TGTGCCAGCAGCCCTGCTGGGACTAGCGGAGCCAAAAACATTCAGTACTTC. It specifies CASSPAGTSGAKNIQYF.

The chain combines TRBV6-5 with TRBJ1-1, with D uncertain. CDR3 size: 13 residues. The germline V and J ends were trimmed by 4 bases and 0 bases, with 6 bases remaining between them. Per the germline V gene, CDR1 is MNHEY and CDR2 is SVGAGI. Written as DNA, the CDR3 is TGTGCCAGCAGTTTTATGATGAACACTGAAGCTTTCTTT. Protein sequence: CASSFMMNTEAFF.

The V call is TRBV18, the J call TRBJ2-7, with D possibly called TRBD1 or TRBD2 (5 bases each). V was pared by 6 bases and J by 1 base, with 13 bases between. CDR1 and CDR2 from the germline V gene are KGHSH and LQKENI. This CDR3 has 14 residues. In nucleotides, the CDR3 is TGTGCCAGCTCTGCCGGGACGGTATCCTACGAGCAGTACTTC. Translating gives CASSAGTVSYEQYF.

The chain's CDR3 is CASSQVGFGVNTEAFF. In DNA, the CDR3 is TGTGCCAGCAGCCAAGTGGGGTTCGGGGTCAACACTGAAGCTTTCTTT. The rearrangement links TRBV3-1 (or the pseudogene TRBV3-2) to TRBJ1-1; the D is unclear. In germline, CDR1 is LGHDT, CDR2 YNNKEL (reference sequence). V gave up 1 base and J gave up 2 bases, with 14 bases separating them. The CDR3 has 16 residues.

The V gene is TRBV6-5, the J gene TRBJ1-4; no reliable D call. The germline CDR1 and CDR2 sequences are MNHEY and SVGAGI. V was trimmed by 4 bases and J by 10 bases, leaving 19 bases between them. The CDR3 is made up of 15 amino acids. The CDR3 loop is CASSSLTPKEGKLFF. The CDR3 DNA sequence: TGTGCCAGCAGTTCCCTAACCCCAAAGGAGGGAAAACTGTTTTTT.

Sample share makes this clone medium-sized (0.01 to 0.1%). This CDR3 reads CASTFSSYNEQFF. In DNA form, the CDR3 reads TGTGCCAGCACATTTAGCTCCTACAATGAGCAGTTCTTC. The V gene is TRBV12-3 or TRBV12-4, the J gene TRBJ2-1, with D unresolved. Trimming took 7 bases from V and 0 from J, leaving 7 bases between them. This CDR3 region has 13 residues.

The chain couples TRBV7-3 to TRBJ2-1, with D possibly matching TRBD2 (6 bases). The CDR3 length is 14 residues. V shed 2 bases and J shed 7 bases, with 12 bases lying between them. Germline loops: CDR1 SGHTA, CDR2 FQGTGA. The CDR3 nucleotides read TGTGCCAGCAGCTTAGGGGGTGCGGGAAATGAGCAGTTCTTC. Amino acids: CASSLGGAGNEQFF.

The V call is TRBV12-3 or TRBV12-4, the J call TRBJ2-1; the D is unclear. The CDR3 totals 13 residues. Trimming left V 7 bases short and J 4 bases short, with 11 bases between. CDR3: CASTLARYNEQFF. CDR3 sequence (DNA): TGTGCCAGCACCCTCGCACGATACAATGAGCAGTTCTTC.

CDR3 nucleotide sequence: TGTGCCAGCTCACCGTGGGCCCTTAGGAGCTCCTATAATTCACCCCTCCACTTT. It codes for CASSPWALRSSYNSPLHF. The chain uses TRBV18 and TRBJ1-6, with unresolved D. The germline V and J ends were trimmed by 3 bases and 0 bases, with 15 bases remaining between them. CDR1 is KGHSH, CDR2 LQKENI, per germline. The CDR3 is 18 amino acids.

J is TRBJ2-7 and V is TRBV7-8; TRBD2 aligns across 8 bases. After removal of 2 bases from V and 3 bases from J, the junction contained 3 bases not matched to a gene. CDR3 size: 14 residues. In germline, CDR1 is SGHVS, CDR2 FQNEAQ. CDR3 sequence (DNA): TGTGCCAGCAGCTTACGGGAGGGCCTCTACGAGCAGTACTTC. This codes for CASSLREGLYEQYF. Full variable domain (missing parts from reference TRBV7-8 and TRBJ2-7): GAGVSQSPRYKVAKRGQDVALRCDPISGHVSLFWYQQALGQGPEFLTYFQNEAQLDKSGLPSDRFFAERPEGSVSTLKIQRTQQEDSAVYLCASSLREGLYEQYFGPGTRLTVT.

There are a few counts of this clone. V and J are TRBV18 and TRBJ1-1; D uncertain. Deletions cut 3 bases from V and 1 base from J, with 9 bases between. CDR1 is KGHSH, CDR2 LQKENI, per germline. CDR3 size: 14 residues. The CDR3 nucleotides are TGTGCCAGCTCACCCTCCTTGGGGAACACTGAAGCTTTCTTT. The encoded protein is CASSPSLGNTEAFF.

This clone was seen more than once but under ten times. The rearrangement uses TRBV7-9 and TRBJ2-7; D may correspond to TRBD1 or TRBD2 (5 bases each). Trimming left V 5 bases short and J 4 bases short, with 9 bases between. This CDR3 is built from 12 residues. The germline V gene has CDR1 SEHNR and CDR2 FQNEAQ (reference sequence). The CDR3 loop reads CASSGTGYEQYF. As DNA, the CDR3 is TGTGCCAGCAGCGGGACGGGATACGAGCAGTACTTC.

This clone has only a few counts. The CDR3 sequence: CAISELGGGSYNEQFF. CDR3 DNA sequence: TGTGCCATCAGTGAGCTTGGCGGGGGCTCCTACAATGAGCAGTTCTTC. The V and J genes are TRBV10-3 and TRBJ2-1; 7 nucleotides line up with TRBD2. The junction had 4 bases not matched to a gene; V was cut back by 2 bases and J by 0 bases. The germline V gene has CDR1 ENHRY and CDR2 SYGVKD. The length of the CDR3 is 16 residues.